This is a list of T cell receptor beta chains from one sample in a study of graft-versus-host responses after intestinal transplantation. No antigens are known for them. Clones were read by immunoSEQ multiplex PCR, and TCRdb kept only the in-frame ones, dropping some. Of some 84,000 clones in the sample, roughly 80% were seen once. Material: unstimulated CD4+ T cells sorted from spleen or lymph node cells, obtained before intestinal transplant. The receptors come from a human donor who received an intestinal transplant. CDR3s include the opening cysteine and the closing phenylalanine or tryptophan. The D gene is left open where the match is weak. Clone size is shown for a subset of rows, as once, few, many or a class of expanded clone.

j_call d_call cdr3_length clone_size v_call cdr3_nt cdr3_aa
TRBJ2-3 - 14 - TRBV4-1 TGCGCCAGCAGCCAGGTGGGGCTAACAGATACGCAGTATTTT CASSQVGLTDTQYF
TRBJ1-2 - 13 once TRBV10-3 TGTGCCATCAGTGAGTCCAGCACGGGAGGCTACACCTTC CAISESSTGGYTF
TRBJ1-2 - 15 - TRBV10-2 TGCGCCAGCAGTGAGTCGTCCAGGGGACGAAGTGGCTACACCTTC CASSESSRGRSGYTF
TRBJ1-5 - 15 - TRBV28 TGTGCCAGCAGTTTATGGGCAGGGCCGGACCAGCCCCAGCATTTT CASSLWAGPDQPQHF
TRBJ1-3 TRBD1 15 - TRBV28 TGTGCCAGCAGAGCATCGACAGGGGGCGGAAACACCATATATTTT CASRASTGGGNTIYF
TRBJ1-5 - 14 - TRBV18 TGTGCCAGCTCCCCAGACGGGGTCAATCAGCCCCAGCATTTT CASSPDGVNQPQHF
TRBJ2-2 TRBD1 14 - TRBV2 TGTGCCAGCAAGACAGGGGGAGGGACCGGGGAGCTGTTTTTT CASKTGGGTGELFF
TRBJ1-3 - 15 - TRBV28 TGTGCCAGCAGTTTCCCAGGCCTCTCTGGAAACACCATATATTTT CASSFPGLSGNTIYF
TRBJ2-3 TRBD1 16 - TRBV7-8 TGTGCCAGCAGCCTTACCCCGGGACAGGTTATGGATACGCAGTATTTT CASSLTPGQVMDTQYF
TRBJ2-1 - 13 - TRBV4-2 TGTGCCAGCAGCCAAGATCCCCTAGCGCGGACTCTCTTC CASSQDPLARTLF
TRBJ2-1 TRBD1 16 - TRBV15 TGTGCCACCAGCAGAGTGGGGACAGGGGTCTACAATGAGCAGTTCTTC CATSRVGTGVYNEQFF
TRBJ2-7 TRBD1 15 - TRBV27 TGTGCCAGCAGTCACGACAGGGGGGCCCTTGACGAGCAGTACTTC CASSHDRGALDEQYF
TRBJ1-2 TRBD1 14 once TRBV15 TGTGCCACCAGCAGAGATCGGACAGGTGGATCCTACACCTTC CATSRDRTGGSYTF
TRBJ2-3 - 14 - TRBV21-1 TGTGCCAGCCAGGCAGGGGTTAGCACAGATACGCAGTATTTT CASQAGVSTDTQYF
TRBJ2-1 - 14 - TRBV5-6 TGTGCCAGCAGCTTGGGGAGCTCCTACAATGAGCAGTTCTTC CASSLGSSYNEQFF
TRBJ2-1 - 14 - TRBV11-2 TGTGCCAGCAGCGCCCTGGGAGCGCTCAATGAGCAGTTCTTC CASSALGALNEQFF
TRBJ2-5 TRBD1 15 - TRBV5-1 TGCGCCAGCAGCTTGGGACAGGGGCCCCAAGAGACCCAGTACTTC CASSLGQGPQETQYF
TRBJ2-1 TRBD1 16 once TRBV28 TGTGCCAGCAGTTTATATCCGGACAGGGTTGGGTATGAGCAGTTCTTC CASSLYPDRVGYEQFF
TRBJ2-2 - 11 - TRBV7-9 TGTGCCAGCTCCTTTCCCGGGGAGCTGTTTTTT CASSFPGELFF
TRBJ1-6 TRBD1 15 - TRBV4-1 TGCGCCAGCAGCCAAGAGACAGGGGTTGGTTCACCCCTCCACTTT CASSQETGVGSPLHF
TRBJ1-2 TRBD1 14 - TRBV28 TGTGCCAGCAGTACCTGGACAGGGCCTGATGGCTACACCTTC CASSTWTGPDGYTF
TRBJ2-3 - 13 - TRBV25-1 TGTGCCACCGCACAGTACGGCACAGATACGCAGTATTTT CATAQYGTDTQYF